A selection of T cell receptor beta chains follows, all from one sample in a study of cytomegalovirus exposure and HLA in healthy donors. Here immunoSEQ multiplex PCR was the method, and the copy in TCRdb shows in-frame clones only, minus some. There are about 120,000 clones in the sample; less than 80% occur only once, and roughly 9.7% lies in the top ten. Sample: PBMCs. These receptors originate from a woman in her forties in good health and CMV-seropositive. Both conserved end residues are part of each CDR3. D genes are given only for firm matches. The size field is filled for only some rows; it gives once, few, many or a size class.

abundance,j_gene,v_gene,d_gene,CDR3aa,CDR3nt
NA,TRBJ2-7,TRBV28,NA,CASSLYRQTEQYF,TGTGCCAGCAGTTTATACCGACAGACCGAGCAGTACTTC
NA,TRBJ1-1,TRBV12-5,NA,CASHGRGNTEAFF,TGTGCTAGTCATGGCAGGGGAAACACTGAAGCTTTCTTT
NA,TRBJ2-1,TRBV30,NA,CAYAQGIGNEQFF,TGTGCCTACGCGCAGGGGATTGGAAATGAGCAGTTCTTC
NA,TRBJ2-7,TRBV5-1,TRBD1,CASSSGTGDYEQYF,TGCGCCAGCAGCTCAGGGACAGGGGACTACGAGCAGTACTTC
NA,TRBJ2-7,TRBV27,TRBD2,CASLPAASGSGYEQYF,TGTGCCAGCCTTCCTGCCGCTAGCGGGAGCGGGTACGAGCAGTACTTC
NA,TRBJ2-1,TRBV19,NA,CASSISQGRSYNEQFF,TGTGCCAGTAGTATTTCGCAGGGTCGGTCCTACAATGAGCAGTTCTTC
NA,TRBJ2-1,TRBV27,TRBD2,CASSLGGSSYNEQFF,TGTGCCAGCAGTTTAGGCGGGAGTTCCTACAATGAGCAGTTCTTC
NA,TRBJ1-2,TRBV29-1,NA,CSVTENYGYTF,TGCAGCGTTACAGAAAACTATGGCTACACCTTC
NA,TRBJ2-3,TRBV29-1,TRBD1,CSVEFEDRPQDTQYF,TGCAGCGTTGAGTTCGAGGACAGGCCTCAAGATACGCAGTATTTT
NA,TRBJ1-4,TRBV30,TRBD1,CAWNTLGGGNEKLFF,TGTGCCTGGAACACATTAGGGGGCGGTAATGAAAAACTGTTTTTT
NA,TRBJ2-2,TRBV2,TRBD2,CASNGASGLNTGELFF,TGTGCCAGCAACGGGGCTAGCGGGCTGAACACCGGGGAGCTGTTTTTT
NA,TRBJ2-7,TRBV11-1,NA,CASSSPVHEQYF,TGTGCCAGCAGCTCTCCAGTCCACGAGCAGTACTTC
once,TRBJ1-1,TRBV30,TRBD1,CAWRAVVETGGPAFF,TGTGCCTGGAGGGCCGTTGTTGAGACAGGGGGCCCCGCTTTCTTT
NA,TRBJ2-7,TRBV6-5,NA,CASSYSSHRDEQYF,TGTGCCAGCAGTTACTCATCCCACAGGGATGAGCAGTACTTC
few,TRBJ2-4,TRBV7-9,NA,CASSLDRDTSLAKNIQYF,TGTGCCAGCAGCTTAGATAGGGACACTTCACTAGCCAAAAACATTCAGTACTTC
NA,TRBJ2-7,TRBV27,NA,CASTPSGRVREQYF,TGTGCCAGCACACCCTCGGGCAGGGTTCGCGAGCAGTACTTC
NA,TRBJ2-7,TRBV27,NA,CASSFGGPTYEQYF,TGTGCCAGCAGTTTTGGCGGGCCCACCTACGAGCAGTACTTC
once,TRBJ2-5,TRBV7-3,NA,CASSLTGAAEETQYF,TGTGCCAGCAGCTTAACGGGGGCAGCAGAAGAGACCCAGTACTTC
many,TRBJ2-2,TRBV5-4,NA,CASSAGPLNTGELFF,TGTGCCAGCAGCGCGGGCCCCCTAAACACCGGGGAGCTGTTTTTT
few,TRBJ1-1,TRBV9,NA,CASTSLLGGTEAFF,TGTGCCAGCACCTCCCTTTTAGGGGGCACTGAAGCTTTCTTT
NA,TRBJ2-1,TRBV4-3,NA,CASSPSVLEIRSYNEQFF,TGCGCCAGCAGCCCTAGCGTCCTGGAGATAAGGTCCTACAATGAGCAGTTCTTC
NA,TRBJ1-2,TRBV30,NA,CAWFHGAVYGYTF,TGTGCCTGGTTTCATGGGGCAGTCTATGGCTACACCTTC
NA,TRBJ2-5,TRBV29-1,NA,CSVARARETQYF,TGCAGCGTTGCCAGAGCCAGGGAGACCCAGTACTTC
few,TRBJ2-7,TRBV9,NA,CASSAVEGYEQYF,TGTGCCAGCAGCGCAGTCGAGGGCTACGAGCAGTACTTC
NA,TRBJ2-5,TRBV10-1,TRBD1,CASSKTGEKETQYF,TGCGCCAGCAGCAAGACAGGGGAGAAAGAGACCCAGTACTTC
NA,TRBJ2-7,TRBV6-5,TRBD2,CASSRTRTSYEQYF,TGTGCCAGCAGTCGGACTAGGACCTCCTACGAGCAGTACTTC
NA,TRBJ2-1,TRBV29-1,TRBD2,CSVEGASGSSYNEQFF,TGCAGCGTTGAAGGGGCTAGCGGGAGTTCCTACAATGAGCAGTTCTTC
NA,TRBJ1-1,TRBV5-1,NA,CASSSTEGASFNFF,TGCGCCAGCAGCTCTACAGAAGGGGCGAGCTTTAATTTCTTT
NA,TRBJ2-3,TRBV13,TRBD2,CASSSLALRLADFTDTQYF,TGTGCCAGCAGCTCGCTAGCTCTCAGACTAGCGGATTTCACAGATACGCAGTATTTT
NA,TRBJ1-5,TRBV15,NA,CATSRAGRGQPQHF,TGTGCCACCAGCAGAGCAGGGAGGGGTCAGCCCCAGCATTTT
NA,TRBJ2-1,TRBV28,NA,CASLTRAGSSYNEQFF,TGTGCCAGCCTAACCCGGGCGGGAAGCTCCTACAATGAGCAGTTCTTC
NA,TRBJ2-1,TRBV9,TRBD2,CASSVATTSGRGEQFF,TGTGCCAGCAGCGTAGCAACCACTAGCGGGAGAGGTGAGCAGTTCTTC
NA,TRBJ1-1,TRBV4-3,NA,CASSPRGGANTEAFF,TGCGCCAGCAGCCCGCGTGGGGGGGCGAACACTGAAGCTTTCTTT
few,TRBJ2-4,TRBV29-1,TRBD1,CSAQGAATKNIQYF,TGCAGCGCACAGGGGGCTGCGACCAAAAACATTCAGTACTTC
NA,TRBJ2-7,TRBV6-5,NA,CASSSGHSYEQYF,TGTGCCAGCAGTTCGGGACATTCCTACGAGCAGTACTTC
few,TRBJ2-5,TRBV6-5,NA,CASSFDIGADQETQYF,TGTGCCAGCAGTTTCGACATTGGGGCGGACCAAGAGACCCAGTACTTC
NA,TRBJ2-7,TRBV7-9,NA,CASSRWESPYEQYF,TGTGCCAGCAGCCGATGGGAGAGCCCCTACGAGCAGTACTTC
NA,TRBJ2-1,TRBV29-1,NA,CSVVFGSSYNEQFF,TGCAGCGTTGTTTTCGGGAGCTCCTACAATGAGCAGTTCTTC
NA,TRBJ1-4,TRBV4-3,TRBD1,CASSHEDRKNEKLFF,TGCGCCAGCAGCCATGAGGACAGGAAGAATGAAAAACTGTTTTTT
NA,TRBJ2-1,TRBV19,NA,CASSIDRFEHEQFF,TGTGCCAGTAGTATCGACAGGTTCGAGCATGAGCAGTTCTTC
NA,TRBJ1-1,TRBV6-1,NA,CASSEARWGGLGADTEAFF,TGTGCCAGCAGTGAAGCGCGGTGGGGAGGACTTGGAGCCGACACTGAAGCTTTCTTT
NA,TRBJ1-3,TRBV10-3,NA,CAISAQGLNTIYF,TGTGCCATCAGTGCGCAGGGATTAAACACCATATATTTT
NA,TRBJ1-5,TRBV2,NA,CASKRLGQPQHF,TGTGCCAGCAAGAGGTTAGGTCAGCCCCAGCATTTT
NA,TRBJ1-4,TRBV6-5,TRBD1,CATKRQGVTDEKLFF,TGTGCCACCAAACGACAGGGGGTTACGGATGAAAAACTGTTTTTT
NA,TRBJ2-7,TRBV15,NA,CATSLGRGRSYEQYF,TGTGCCACCAGTTTGGGGCGGGGCCGCTCCTACGAGCAGTACTTC